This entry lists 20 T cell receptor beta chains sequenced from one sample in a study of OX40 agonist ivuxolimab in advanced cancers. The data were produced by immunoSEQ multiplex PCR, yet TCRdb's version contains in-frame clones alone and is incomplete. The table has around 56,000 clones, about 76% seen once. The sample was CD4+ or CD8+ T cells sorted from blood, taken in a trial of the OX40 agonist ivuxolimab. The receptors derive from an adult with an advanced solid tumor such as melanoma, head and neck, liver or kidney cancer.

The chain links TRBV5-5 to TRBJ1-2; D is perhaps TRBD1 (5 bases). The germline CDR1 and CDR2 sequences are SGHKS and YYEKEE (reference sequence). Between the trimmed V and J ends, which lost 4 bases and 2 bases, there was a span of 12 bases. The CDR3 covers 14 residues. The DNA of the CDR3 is TGTGCCAGCAGCATAGGGGAGTCAAACTATGGCTACACCTTC. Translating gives CASSIGESNYGYTF.

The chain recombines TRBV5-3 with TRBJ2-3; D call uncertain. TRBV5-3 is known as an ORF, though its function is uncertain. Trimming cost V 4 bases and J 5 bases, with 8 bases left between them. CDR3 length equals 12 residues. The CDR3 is CARSPTKDTQYF. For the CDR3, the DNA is TGTGCCAGAAGCCCTACAAAAGATACGCAGTATTTT.

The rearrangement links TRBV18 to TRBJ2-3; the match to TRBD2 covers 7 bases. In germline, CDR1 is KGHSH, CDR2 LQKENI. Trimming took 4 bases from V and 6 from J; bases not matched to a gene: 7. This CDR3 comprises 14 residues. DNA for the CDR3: TGTGCCAGCTCACAGTCGGGAGGAGGGGATACGCAGTATTTT. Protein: CASSQSGGGDTQYF.

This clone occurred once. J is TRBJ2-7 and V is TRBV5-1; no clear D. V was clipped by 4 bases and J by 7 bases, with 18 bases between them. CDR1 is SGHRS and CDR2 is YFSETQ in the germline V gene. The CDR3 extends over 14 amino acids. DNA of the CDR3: TGCGCCAGCAGCCGAACCGCCAGCCCTTCGGAGCAGTACTTC. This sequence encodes CASSRTASPSEQYF.

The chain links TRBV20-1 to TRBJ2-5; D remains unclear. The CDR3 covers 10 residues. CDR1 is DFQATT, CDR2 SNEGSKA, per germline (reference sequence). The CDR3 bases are TGCAGCTTTTTGGGAGAGACCCAGTACTTC. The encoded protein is CSFLGETQYF.

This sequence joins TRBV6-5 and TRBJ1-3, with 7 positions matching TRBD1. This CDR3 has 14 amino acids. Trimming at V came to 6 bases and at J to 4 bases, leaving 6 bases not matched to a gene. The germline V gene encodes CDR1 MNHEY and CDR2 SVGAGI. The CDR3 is CASRLTGVGNTIYF. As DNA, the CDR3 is TGTGCCAGCAGGCTCACAGGGGTGGGAAACACCATATATTTT.

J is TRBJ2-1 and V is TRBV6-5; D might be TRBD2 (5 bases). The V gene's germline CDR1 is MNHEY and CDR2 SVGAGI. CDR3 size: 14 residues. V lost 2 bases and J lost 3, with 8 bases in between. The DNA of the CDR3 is TGTGCCAGCAGTTACGTGGGAGACTACAATGAGCAGTTCTTC. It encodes CASSYVGDYNEQFF.

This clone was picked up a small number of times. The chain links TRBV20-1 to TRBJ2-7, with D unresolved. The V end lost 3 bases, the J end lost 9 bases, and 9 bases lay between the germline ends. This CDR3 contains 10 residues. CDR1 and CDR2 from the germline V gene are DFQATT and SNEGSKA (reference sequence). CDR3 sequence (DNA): TGCAGTGCTAGTATTGAGTTGCAGTACTTC. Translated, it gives CSASIELQYF.

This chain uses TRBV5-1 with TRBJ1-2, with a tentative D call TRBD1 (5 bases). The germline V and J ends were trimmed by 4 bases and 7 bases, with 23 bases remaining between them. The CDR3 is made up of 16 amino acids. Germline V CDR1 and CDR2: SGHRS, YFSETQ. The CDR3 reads CASSPLSGTQSGGYTF. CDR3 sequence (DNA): TGCGCCAGCAGCCCTCTTTCCGGGACTCAGTCGGGTGGCTACACCTTC.

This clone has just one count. As DNA, the CDR3 is TGTGCTAGACTTAGCGGGAGGGCCCATGAGCAGTTCTTC. Encoded protein: CARLSGRAHEQFF. The rearrangement links TRBV12-5 to TRBJ2-1; 11 bases align to TRBD2. Trimming at V came to 9 bases and at J to 8 bases, leaving 6 bases not matched to a gene. This CDR3 contains 13 residues. Germline CDR1 reads LGHNT; CDR2 reads FRNRAP.

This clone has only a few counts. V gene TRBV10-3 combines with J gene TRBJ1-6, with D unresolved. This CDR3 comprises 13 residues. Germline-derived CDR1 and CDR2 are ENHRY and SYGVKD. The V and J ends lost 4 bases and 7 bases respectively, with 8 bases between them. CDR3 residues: CAISGVRNSPLHF. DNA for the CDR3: TGTGCCATCAGTGGCGTCAGGAATTCACCCCTCCACTTT.

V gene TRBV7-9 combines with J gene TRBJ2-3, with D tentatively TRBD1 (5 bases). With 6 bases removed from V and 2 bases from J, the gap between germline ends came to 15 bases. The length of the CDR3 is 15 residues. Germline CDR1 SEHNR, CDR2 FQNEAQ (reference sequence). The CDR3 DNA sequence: TGTGCCAGCAGTCTTGGGGCACGATACACAGATACGCAGTATTTT. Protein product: CASSLGARYTDTQYF.

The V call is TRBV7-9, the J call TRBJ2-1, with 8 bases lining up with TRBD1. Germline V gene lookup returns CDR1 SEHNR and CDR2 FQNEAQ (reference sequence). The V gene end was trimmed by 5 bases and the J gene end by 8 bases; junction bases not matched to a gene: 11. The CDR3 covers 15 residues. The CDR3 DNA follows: TGTGCCAGCAGCACGGACAGGGTTGGGTGGCATGAGCAGTTCTTC. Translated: CASSTDRVGWHEQFF.

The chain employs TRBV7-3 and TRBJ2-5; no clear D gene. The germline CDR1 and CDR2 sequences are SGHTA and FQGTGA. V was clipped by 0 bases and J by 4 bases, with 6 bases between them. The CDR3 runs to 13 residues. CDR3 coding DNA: TGTGCCAGCAGCTTAACCAACTTAGAGACCCAGTACTTC. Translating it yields CASSLTNLETQYF.

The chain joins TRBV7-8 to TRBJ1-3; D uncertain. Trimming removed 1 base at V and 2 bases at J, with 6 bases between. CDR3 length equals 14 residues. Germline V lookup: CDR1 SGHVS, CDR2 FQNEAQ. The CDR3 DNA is TGTGCCAGCAGCTTAGGGGCGGCTGGAAACACCATATATTTT. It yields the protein CASSLGAAGNTIYF.

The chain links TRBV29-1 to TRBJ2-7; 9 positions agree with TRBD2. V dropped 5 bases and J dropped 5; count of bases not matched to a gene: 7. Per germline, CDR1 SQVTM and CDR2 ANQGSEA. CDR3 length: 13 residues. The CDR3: CSVLTGTSNEQYF. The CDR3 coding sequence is TGCAGCGTTCTTACCGGGACTAGCAACGAGCAGTACTTC.

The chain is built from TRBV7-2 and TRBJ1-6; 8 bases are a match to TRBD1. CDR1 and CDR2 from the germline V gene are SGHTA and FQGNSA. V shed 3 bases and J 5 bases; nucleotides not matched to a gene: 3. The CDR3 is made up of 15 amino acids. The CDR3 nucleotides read TGTGCCAGCAGCTTCGGACAGGGAAATAATTCACCCCTCCACTTT. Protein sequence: CASSFGQGNNSPLHF.

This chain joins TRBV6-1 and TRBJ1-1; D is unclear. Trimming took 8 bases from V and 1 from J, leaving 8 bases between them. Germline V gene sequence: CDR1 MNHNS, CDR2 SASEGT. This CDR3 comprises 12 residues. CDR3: CASQDGNTEAFF. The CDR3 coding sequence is TGTGCCAGCCAGGACGGGAACACTGAAGCTTTCTTT.

Here the CDR3 reads CARGGPGTDTQYF. The CDR3 nucleotides are TGTGCCAGGGGGGGCCCTGGCACAGATACGCAGTATTTT. The V and J genes are TRBV2 and TRBJ2-3; D may be TRBD1 or TRBD2 (6 bases each). V dropped 9 bases and J dropped 1 base, with 11 bases sitting between them. Per the germline V gene, CDR1 is SNHLY and CDR2 is FYNNEI. The CDR3 loop spans 13 amino acids. The whole variable domain, remainder taken from reference TRBV2 and TRBJ2-3, is EPEVTQTPSHQVTQMGQEVILRCVPISNHLYFYWYRQILGQKVEFLVSFYNNEISEKSEIFDDQFSVERPDGSNFTLKIRSTKLEDSAMYFCARGGPGTDTQYFGPGTRLTVL.

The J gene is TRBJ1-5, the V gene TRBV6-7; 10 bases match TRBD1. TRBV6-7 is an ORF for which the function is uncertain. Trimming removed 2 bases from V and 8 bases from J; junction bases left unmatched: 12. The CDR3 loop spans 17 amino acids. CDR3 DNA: TGTGCCAGCAGTTACACCAAAGGGACAGGGGCCTGGGAGCCCCAGCATTTT. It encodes CASSYTKGTGAWEPQHF.